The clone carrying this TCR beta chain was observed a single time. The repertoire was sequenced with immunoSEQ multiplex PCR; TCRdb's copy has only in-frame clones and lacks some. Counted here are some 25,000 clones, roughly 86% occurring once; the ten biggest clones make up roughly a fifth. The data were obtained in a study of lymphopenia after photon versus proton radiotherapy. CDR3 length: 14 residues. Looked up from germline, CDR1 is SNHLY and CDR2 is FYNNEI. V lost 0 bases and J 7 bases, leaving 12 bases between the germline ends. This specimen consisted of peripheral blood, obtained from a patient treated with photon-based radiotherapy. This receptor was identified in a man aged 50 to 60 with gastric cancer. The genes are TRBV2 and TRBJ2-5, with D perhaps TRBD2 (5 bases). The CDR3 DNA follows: TGTGCCAGCAGTGAAGCTAGGACGGGGATGACCCAGTACTTC. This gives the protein CASSEARTGMTQYF.